This T cell receptor beta chain is from a study of blood T cell repertoires in COVID-19. Between the trimmed V and J ends, which lost 4 bases and 2 bases, there was a span of 14 bases. The CDR3 covers 14 residues. From germline, CDR1 is SQVTM and CDR2 ANQGSEA. The table came from immunoSEQ multiplex PCR; TCRdb's copy has only in-frame clones and leaves some out. This table has more than 400,000 clones, about 90% appearing once. This chain links TRBV29-1 with TRBJ2-5, with D possibly TRBD2 on 7 matching bases. This clonotype originated in a woman aged 18-35 years who had recovered from COVID-19. The source material was PBMCs or T cells enriched from blood (not recorded which). The CDR3 loop is CSVVRGGGQETQYF. Here the CDR3 DNA reads TGCAGCGTTGTGAGGGGGGGCGGTCAAGAGACCCAGTACTTC.